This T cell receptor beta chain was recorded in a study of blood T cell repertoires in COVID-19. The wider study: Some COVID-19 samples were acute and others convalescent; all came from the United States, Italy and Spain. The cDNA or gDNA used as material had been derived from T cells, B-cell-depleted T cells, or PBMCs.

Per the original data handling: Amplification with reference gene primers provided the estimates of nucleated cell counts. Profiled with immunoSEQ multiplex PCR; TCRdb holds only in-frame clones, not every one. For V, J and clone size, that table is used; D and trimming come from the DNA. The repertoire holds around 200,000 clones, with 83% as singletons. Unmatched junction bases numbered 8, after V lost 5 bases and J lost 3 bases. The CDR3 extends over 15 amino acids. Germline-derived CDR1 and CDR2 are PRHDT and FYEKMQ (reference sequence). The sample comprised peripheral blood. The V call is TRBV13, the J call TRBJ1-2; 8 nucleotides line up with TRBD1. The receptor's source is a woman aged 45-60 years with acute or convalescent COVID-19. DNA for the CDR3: TGTGCCAGCAGCCTTGCAGGGGGCGCGGACTATGGCTACACCTTC. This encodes CASSLAGGADYGYTF. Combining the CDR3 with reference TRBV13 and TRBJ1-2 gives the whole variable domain AAGVIQSPRHLIKEKRETATLKCYPIPRHDTVYWYQQGPGQDPQFLISFYEKMQSDKGSIPDRFSAQQFSDYHSELNMSSLELGDSALYFCASSLAGGADYGYTFGSGTRLTVV.